The following is a T cell receptor (beta chain) sequence with its context. Its antigen remains unknown. Germline values: CDR1 SNHLY, CDR2 FYNNEI. V shed 8 bases and J 1 base; nucleotides not matched to a gene: 8. The CDR3 has 15 residues. Though probably carrying unrecorded immune exposures, donors were nominally healthy at sampling. These data are taken from a study of cytomegalovirus exposure and HLA in healthy donors. At the level of the study: As an earlier analysis found, around 190 million T cells yielded about 120 million unique TCR beta sequences. Study results and caveats: Cytomegalovirus-associated TCR beta chains were listed, numbering 164. In vitro work confirmed that three CMV-associated chains recognize CMV antigens.

PCR employed 60 Vbeta and 13 Jbeta primers. Libraries were prepared by immunoSEQ multiplex PCR; TCRdb keeps only in-frame clonotypes and omits some of them. The table lists approximately 170,000 clones, more than 65% of them singletons. Material: PBMCs. The genes are TRBV2 and TRBJ2-5, with TRBD2 matching over 9 bases. The receptor was isolated from a man between 18 and 35 years old in good health and CMV-seropositive. In DNA, the CDR3 is TGTGCCAGCGATGAAGCGGGGGGAATCCAAGAGACCCAGTACTTC. This gives the protein CASDEAGGIQETQYF.